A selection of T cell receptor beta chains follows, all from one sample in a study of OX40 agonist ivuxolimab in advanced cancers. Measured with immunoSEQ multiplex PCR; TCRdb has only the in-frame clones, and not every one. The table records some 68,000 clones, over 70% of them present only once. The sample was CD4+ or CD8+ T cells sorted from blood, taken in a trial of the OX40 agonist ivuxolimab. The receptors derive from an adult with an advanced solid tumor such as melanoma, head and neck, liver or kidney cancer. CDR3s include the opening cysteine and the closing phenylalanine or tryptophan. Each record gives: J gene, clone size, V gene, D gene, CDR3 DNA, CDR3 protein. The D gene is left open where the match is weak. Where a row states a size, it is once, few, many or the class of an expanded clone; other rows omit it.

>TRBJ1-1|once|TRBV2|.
TGTGCCAGCAGAGGGGAGGGTACAGGGTTGGCCACTGAAGCTTTCTTT
CASRGEGTGLATEAFF
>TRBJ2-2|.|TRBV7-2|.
TGTGCCAGCAGCCTCCAGGGGACCGGGGAGCTGTTTTTT
CASSLQGTGELFF
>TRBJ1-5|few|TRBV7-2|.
TGTGCCAGCAGCGGTATCAATCAGCCCCAGCATTTT
CASSGINQPQHF
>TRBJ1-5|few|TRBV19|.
TGTGCCAGTAGTATAGCGGACTCCAGCCCGCCCCAGCATTTT
CASSIADSSPPQHF
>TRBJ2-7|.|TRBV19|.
TGTGCCAGTAGTATTGGGCATACAAAACCCTACGAGCAGTACTTC
CASSIGHTKPYEQYF
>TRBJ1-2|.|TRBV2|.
TGTGCCAGCAGGAGGGAACCAACTAACTATGGCTACACCTTC
CASRREPTNYGYTF
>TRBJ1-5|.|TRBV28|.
TGTGCCAGCAGTTTATTTGCGAGTCAGCCCCAGCATTTT
CASSLFASQPQHF
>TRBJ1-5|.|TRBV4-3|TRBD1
TGCGCCAGCAGCCAAGAATGGACCCTCACTTCAGGGGGCAGTCAGCCCCAGCATTTT
CASSQEWTLTSGGSQPQHF
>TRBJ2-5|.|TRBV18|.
TGTGCCAGCTCACCACCCGGGACCGAGTATGGGGAGACCCAGTACTTC
CASSPPGTEYGETQYF
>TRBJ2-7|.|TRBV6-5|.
TGTGCCAGCAGCCAGGGACGGCCAGACGAGCAGTACTTC
CASSQGRPDEQYF
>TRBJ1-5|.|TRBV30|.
TGTGCCTGGAGTGTAAAAACCAATCAGCCCCAGCATTTT
CAWSVKTNQPQHF
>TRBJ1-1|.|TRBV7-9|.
TGTGCCAGCAGCTTCCCAATGAACACTGAAGCTTTCTTT
CASSFPMNTEAFF
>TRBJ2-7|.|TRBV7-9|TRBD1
TGTGCCAGCAGCTTATTCACCGGGACAGGGGACTACGAGCAGTACTTC
CASSLFTGTGDYEQYF
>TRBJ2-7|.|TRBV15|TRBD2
TGTGCCACCAGCAGAGTCCCCCTAGCGGGGGGGCCCTACGAGCAGTACTTC
CATSRVPLAGGPYEQYF
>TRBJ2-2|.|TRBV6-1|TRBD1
TGTGCCAGCAGATCTTTGACAGGGGCCACCGGGGAGCTGTTTTTT
CASRSLTGATGELFF
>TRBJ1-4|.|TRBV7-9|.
TGTGCCAGCACCCCTCGGGGCACTAGCCCCGAAAAACTGTTTTTT
CASTPRGTSPEKLFF
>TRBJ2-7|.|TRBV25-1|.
TGTGCCAGCGGGGACTCCTACGAGCAGTACTTC
CASGDSYEQYF
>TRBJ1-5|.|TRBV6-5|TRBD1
TGTGCCAGCAGTTACACCCGGGACAGACAACCCCAGCATTTT
CASSYTRDRQPQHF
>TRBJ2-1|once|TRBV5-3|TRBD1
TGTGCCAGAAGCTCCAGGGGGAATGAGCAGTTCTTC
CARSSRGNEQFF
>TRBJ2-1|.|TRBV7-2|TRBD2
TGTGCCAGCAGCTTAGACTTGCGGGAGCTGAATGAGCAGTTCTTC
CASSLDLRELNEQFF
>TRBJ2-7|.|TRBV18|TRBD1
TGTGCCAGCTCACTGCCCGACAGGGGGCGCGAGCAGTACTTC
CASSLPDRGREQYF
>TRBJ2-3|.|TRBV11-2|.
TGTGCCAGCAGCCCCTCCGCGAATAGCGGAAACACAGATACGCAGTATTTT
CASSPSANSGNTDTQYF
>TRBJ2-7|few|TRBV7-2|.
TGTGCCAGCAGCTTAGACCAGGGTGCCTACGAGCAGTACTTC
CASSLDQGAYEQYF
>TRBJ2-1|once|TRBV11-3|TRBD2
TGTGCCAGCAGCAAGGGACTAGCGGGAGTTGAGCAGTTCTTC
CASSKGLAGVEQFF
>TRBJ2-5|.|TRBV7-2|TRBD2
TGTGCCAGCAAAGCGGGGGGCGGAGAGACCCAGTACTTC
CASKAGGGETQYF
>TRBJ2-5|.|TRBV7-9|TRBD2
TGTGCCAGCAGCTTAAGGCTGGGAGGGGAGACCCAGTACTTC
CASSLRLGGETQYF
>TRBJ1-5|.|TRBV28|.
TGTGCCAGCATCCCTTTCGCGGACAGCGGGGCCAATCAGCCCCAGCATTTT
CASIPFADSGANQPQHF
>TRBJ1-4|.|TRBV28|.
TGTGCCAGCAGGACGGCGTATACTAATGAAAAACTGTTTTTT
CASRTAYTNEKLFF
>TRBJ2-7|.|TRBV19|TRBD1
TGTGCCAGTAGTATAGGGACAGGGGGCTCCTACGAGCAGTACTTC
CASSIGTGGSYEQYF
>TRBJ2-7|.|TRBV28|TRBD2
TGTGCCAGCAGTTCCGCAGCGGGAGGGCAGGACGAGCAGTACTTC
CASSSAAGGQDEQYF
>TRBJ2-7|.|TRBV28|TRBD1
TGTGCCAGCTCTCCGGGACAGGTTTCCTACGAGCAGTACTTC
CASSPGQVSYEQYF
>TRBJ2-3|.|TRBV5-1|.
TGCGCCAGCAGCCCTTCAGGGGGCGCGGGGGGCACAGATACGCAGTATTTT
CASSPSGGAGGTDTQYF
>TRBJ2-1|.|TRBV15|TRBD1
TGTGCCACCAGCAGAGATCATCAGGGGGCGCGCAATGAGCAGTTCTTC
CATSRDHQGARNEQFF
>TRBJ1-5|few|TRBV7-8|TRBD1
TGTGCCAGCAGCTCCAACGGACAGGGGGGCCAGCCCCAGCATTTT
CASSSNGQGGQPQHF
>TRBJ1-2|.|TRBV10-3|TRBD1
TGTGCCATCAGGGGACAGGGAGATTCGGGATATAACTATGGCTACACCTTC
CAIRGQGDSGYNYGYTF
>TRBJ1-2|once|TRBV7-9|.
TGTGCCAGCAGCTCGGCCCGAGACAGTAGGAGCTATGGCTACACCTTC
CASSSARDSRSYGYTF
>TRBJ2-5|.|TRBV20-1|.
TGCAGTGCTGACAGGCAAGAGACCCAGTACTTC
CSADRQETQYF
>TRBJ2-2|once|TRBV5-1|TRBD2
TGCGCCAGCAGCGGACTAGCGGGAGGCACCGGGGAGCTGTTTTTT
CASSGLAGGTGELFF
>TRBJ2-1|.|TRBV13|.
TGTGCCAGCAGCCCCAGGGCCTACAATGAGCAGTTCTTC
CASSPRAYNEQFF
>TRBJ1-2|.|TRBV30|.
TGTGCCTGGAGTGTACTTACTAACTATGGCTACACCTTC
CAWSVLTNYGYTF
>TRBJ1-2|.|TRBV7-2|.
TGTGCCAGCTCTGCATTTAGGAGCCCCATGGGCTACACCTTC
CASSAFRSPMGYTF
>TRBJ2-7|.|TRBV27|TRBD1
TGTGCCAGCAGAGGGACAGGGGGATACGAGCAGTACTTC
CASRGTGGYEQYF
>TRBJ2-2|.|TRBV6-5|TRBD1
TGTGCCAGCAGTTACTGGGGACAGGGGGCTTGGGAGCTGTTTTTT
CASSYWGQGAWELFF
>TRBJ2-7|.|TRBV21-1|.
TGTGCCAGCAGCAAACCCGACTCCTACGAGCAGTACTTC
CASSKPDSYEQYF
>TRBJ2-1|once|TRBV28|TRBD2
TGTGCCAGCAGTGACCCGAGCGGGGGGTTTTCAGGTGAGCAGTTCTTC
CASSDPSGGFSGEQFF
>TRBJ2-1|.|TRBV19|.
TGTGCCAGTCGGGATACGCATATAGATGAGCAGTTCTTC
CASRDTHIDEQFF
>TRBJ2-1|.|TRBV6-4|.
TGTGCCAGCAGTGACACGAATTACAATGAGCAGTTCTTC
CASSDTNYNEQFF
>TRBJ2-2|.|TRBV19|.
TGTGCCAGTAGACAGAGGAGGGACACCGGGGAGCTGTTTTTT
CASRQRRDTGELFF
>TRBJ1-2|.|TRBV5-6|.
TGTGCCAGCAGCTTCGAGCCGGACTATGGCTACACCTTC
CASSFEPDYGYTF
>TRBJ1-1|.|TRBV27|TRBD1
TGTGCCAGCGGTCTACTTACGGGACAGGGCGTGAACACTGAAGCTTTCTTT
CASGLLTGQGVNTEAFF
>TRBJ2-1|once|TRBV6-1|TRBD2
TGTGCCAGGATAGCGGGAACCTACAATGAGCAGTTCTTC
CARIAGTYNEQFF
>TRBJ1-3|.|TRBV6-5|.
TGTGCCAGCAGCCCTGGACAGAGCTCTGGAAACACCATATATTTT
CASSPGQSSGNTIYF
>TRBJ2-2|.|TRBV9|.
TGTGCCAGCAGCGTAGTTCAGGGTGCCGGGGAGCTGTTTTTT
CASSVVQGAGELFF